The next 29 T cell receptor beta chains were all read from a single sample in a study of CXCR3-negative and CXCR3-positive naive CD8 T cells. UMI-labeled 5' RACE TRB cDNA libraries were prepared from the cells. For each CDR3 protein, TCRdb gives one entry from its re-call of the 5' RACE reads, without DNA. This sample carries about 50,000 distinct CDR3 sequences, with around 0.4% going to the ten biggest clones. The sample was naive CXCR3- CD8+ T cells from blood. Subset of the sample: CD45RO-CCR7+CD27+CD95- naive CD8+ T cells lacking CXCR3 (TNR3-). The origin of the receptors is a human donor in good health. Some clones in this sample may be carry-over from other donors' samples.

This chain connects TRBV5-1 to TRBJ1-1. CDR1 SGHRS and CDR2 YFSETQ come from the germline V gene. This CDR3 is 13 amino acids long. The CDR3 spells CASRLYENTEAFF.

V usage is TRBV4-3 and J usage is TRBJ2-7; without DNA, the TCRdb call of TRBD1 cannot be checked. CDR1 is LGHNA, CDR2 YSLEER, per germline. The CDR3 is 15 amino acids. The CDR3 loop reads CASSQAPDRSYEQYF.

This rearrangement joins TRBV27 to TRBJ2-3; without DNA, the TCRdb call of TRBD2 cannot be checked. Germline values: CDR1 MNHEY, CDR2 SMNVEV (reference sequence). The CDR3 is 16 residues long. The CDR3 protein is CASSPEEEGFPDTQYF.

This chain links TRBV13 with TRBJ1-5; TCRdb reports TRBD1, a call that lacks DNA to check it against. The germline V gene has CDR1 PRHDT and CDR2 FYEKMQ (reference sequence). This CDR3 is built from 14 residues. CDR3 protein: CASSSRGSNQPQHF.

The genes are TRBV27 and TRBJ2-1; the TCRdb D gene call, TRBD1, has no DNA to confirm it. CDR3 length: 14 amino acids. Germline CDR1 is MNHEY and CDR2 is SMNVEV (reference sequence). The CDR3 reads CASTDRGAYNEQFF.

The CDR3 here is CASSFGRASYNEQFF. V gene TRBV28 combines with J gene TRBJ2-1. CDR3 length: 15 residues. The germline CDR1 and CDR2 sequences are MDHEN and SYDVKM.

CDR3 sequence: CATSRDRTSGHNEQFF. This chain connects TRBV15 to TRBJ2-1; TCRdb's D gene call, TRBD2, goes unchecked for lack of DNA. The V gene's germline CDR1 is LNHNV and CDR2 YYDKDF (reference sequence). The CDR3 loop spans 16 amino acids.

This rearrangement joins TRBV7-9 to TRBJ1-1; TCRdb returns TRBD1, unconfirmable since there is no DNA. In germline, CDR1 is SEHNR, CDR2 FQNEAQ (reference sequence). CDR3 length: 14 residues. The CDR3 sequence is CASSLGRQGPSAFF.

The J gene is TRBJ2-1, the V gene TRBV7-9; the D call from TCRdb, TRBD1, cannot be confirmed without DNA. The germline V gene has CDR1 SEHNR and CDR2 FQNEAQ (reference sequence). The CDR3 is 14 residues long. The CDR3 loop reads CASSSRDRDFEQFF.

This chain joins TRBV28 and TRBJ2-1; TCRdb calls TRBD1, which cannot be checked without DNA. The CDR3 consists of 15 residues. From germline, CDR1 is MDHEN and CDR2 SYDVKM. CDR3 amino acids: CASRLSPPAHNEQFF.

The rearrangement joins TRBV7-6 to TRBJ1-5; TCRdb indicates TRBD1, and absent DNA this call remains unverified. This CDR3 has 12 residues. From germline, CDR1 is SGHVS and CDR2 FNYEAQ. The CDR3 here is CASSFGGQPQHF.

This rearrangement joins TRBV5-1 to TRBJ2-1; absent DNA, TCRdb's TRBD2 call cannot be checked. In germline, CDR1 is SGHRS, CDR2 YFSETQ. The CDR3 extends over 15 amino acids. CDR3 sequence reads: CASKTDQLFAGEQFF.

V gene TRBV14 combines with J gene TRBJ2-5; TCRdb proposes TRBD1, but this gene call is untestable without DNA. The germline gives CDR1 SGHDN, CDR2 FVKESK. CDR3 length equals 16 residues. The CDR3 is CASSQRRADIQETQYF.

CDR3 residues: CASSFLISSYNEQFF. The chain joins TRBV7-6 to TRBJ2-1. This CDR3 region has 15 residues. Germline-derived CDR1 and CDR2 are SGHVS and FNYEAQ.

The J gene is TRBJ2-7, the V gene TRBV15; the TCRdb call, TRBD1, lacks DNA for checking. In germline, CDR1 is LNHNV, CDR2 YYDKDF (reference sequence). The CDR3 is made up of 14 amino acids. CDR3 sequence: CATSGDRVFYEQYF.

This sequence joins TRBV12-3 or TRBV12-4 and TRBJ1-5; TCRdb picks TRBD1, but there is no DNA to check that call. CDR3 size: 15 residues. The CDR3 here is CASSTRMGINQPQHF.

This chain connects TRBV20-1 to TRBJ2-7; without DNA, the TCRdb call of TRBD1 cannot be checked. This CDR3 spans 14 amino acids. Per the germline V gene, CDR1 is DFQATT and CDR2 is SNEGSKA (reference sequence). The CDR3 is CSASSGGDLDEQYF.

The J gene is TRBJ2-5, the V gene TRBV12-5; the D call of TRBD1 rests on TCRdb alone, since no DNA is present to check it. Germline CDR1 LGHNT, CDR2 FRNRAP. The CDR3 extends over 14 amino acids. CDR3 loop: CASGLGPGRETQYF.

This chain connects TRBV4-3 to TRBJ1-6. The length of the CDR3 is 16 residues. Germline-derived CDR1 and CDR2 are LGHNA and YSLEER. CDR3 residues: CASSQDRGSLNSPLHF.

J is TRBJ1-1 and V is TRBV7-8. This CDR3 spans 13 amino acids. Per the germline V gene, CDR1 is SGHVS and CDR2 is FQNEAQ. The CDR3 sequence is CASSYSGRTEAFF.

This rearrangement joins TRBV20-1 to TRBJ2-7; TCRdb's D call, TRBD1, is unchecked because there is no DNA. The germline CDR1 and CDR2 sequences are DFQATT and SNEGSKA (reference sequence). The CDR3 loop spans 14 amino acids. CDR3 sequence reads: CSARPHGTDYEQYF.

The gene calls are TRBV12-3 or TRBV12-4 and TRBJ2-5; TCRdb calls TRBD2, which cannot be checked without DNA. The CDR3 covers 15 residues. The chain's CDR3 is CASSSVAGGKETQYF.

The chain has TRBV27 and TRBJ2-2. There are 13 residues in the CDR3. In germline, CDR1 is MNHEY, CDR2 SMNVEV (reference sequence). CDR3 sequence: CASSLSDTGELFF.

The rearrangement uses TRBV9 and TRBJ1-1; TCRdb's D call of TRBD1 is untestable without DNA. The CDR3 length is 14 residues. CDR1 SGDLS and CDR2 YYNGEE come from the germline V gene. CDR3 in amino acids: CASSRRDGNTEAFF.

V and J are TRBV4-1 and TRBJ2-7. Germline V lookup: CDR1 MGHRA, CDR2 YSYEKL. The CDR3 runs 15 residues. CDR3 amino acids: CASSQDWREPYEQYF.

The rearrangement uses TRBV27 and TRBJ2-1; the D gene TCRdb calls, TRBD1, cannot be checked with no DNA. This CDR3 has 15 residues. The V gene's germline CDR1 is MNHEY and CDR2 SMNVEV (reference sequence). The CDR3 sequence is CASSRTGGGWNEQFF.

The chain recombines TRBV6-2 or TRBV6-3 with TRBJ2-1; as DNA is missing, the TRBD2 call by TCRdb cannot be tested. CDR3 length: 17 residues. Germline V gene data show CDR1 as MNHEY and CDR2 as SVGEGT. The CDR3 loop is CASSTPTSGGAYNEQFF.

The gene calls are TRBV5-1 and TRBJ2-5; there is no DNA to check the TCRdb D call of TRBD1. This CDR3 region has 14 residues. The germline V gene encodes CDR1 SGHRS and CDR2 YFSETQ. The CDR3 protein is CASSVRQGWETQYF.

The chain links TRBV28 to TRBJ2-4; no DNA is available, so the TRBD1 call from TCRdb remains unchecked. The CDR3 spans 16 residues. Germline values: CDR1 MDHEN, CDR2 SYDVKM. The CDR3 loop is CASSPRDSLAKNIQYF.